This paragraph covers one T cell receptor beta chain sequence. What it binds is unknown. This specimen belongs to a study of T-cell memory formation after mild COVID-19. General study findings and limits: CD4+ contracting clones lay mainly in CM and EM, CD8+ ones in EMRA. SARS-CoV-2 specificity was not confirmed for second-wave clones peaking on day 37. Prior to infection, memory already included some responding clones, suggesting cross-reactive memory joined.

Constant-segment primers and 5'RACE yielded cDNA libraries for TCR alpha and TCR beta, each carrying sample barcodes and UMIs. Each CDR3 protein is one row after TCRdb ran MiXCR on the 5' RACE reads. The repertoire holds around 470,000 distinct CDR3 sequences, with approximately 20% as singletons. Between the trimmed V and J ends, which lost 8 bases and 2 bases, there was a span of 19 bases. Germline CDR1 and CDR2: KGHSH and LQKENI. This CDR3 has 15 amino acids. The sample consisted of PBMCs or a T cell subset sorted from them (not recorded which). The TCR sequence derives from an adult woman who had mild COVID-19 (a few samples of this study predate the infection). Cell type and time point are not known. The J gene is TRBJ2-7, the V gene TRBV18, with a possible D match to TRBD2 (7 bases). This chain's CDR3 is CASTGPLADPYEQYF. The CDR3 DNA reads TGTGCCAGCACAGGGCCCCTAGCGGATCCCTACGAGCAGTACTTC.